The clone carrying this T cell receptor beta chain appeared a few times. The antigen is undetermined. This record comes from a study of Graves' ophthalmopathy and Graves' hyperthyroidism. The CDR3 contains 15 residues. Germline assignment: CDR1 DFQATT and CDR2 SNEGSKA (reference sequence). V was pared by 0 bases and J by 2 bases, with 14 bases between. Findings and limits, study-wide: Blood samples also showed most expanded thyroid clonotypes exceeding 0.001 frequency.

The authors amplified TCR beta CDR3 regions, and they did so from RNA transcripts for repertoire sequencing. A first-round RT-PCR used HTBI primers, followed by a second-round multiplex PCR. TCRdb ran MiXCR on the multiplex PCR reads and lists one entry per CDR3 protein. The sample records over a million distinct CDR3 sequences, roughly two fifths being singletons. Specimen: peripheral blood or thyroid tissue (not recorded which). The chain is built from TRBV20-1 and TRBJ2-7, with D hard to call. This TCR came from an adult man with Graves' hyperthyroidism. The chain's CDR3 is CSARDEDRHTYEQYF. CDR3 coding DNA: TGCAGTGCTAGAGATGAGGACCGGCACACCTACGAGCAGTACTTC.